The 23 T cell receptor beta chains presented below share a single source sample, sequenced in a study of breast tumors, draining lymph nodes, adjacent tissues. MiXCR, run by TCRdb on the multiplex PCR reads, gives a single entry per CDR3 protein. The profile covers about 230,000 distinct CDR3 sequences, with roughly 32% appearing a single time and 1.3% to 1.5% taken by the ten largest. Samples came from axillary lymph nodes draining the breast cancer. Specimen: axillary lymph node tissue. These receptors were obtained from a female donor with breast cancer. Some clones in this sample may be carry-over from other donors' samples.

Note on this clonotype: Without the conserved terminal phenylalanine or tryptophan, this CDR3 likely stems from a read error. The chain is built from TRBV19 and TRBJ1-2; D perhaps matches TRBD1 (5 bases). The V gene's germline CDR1 is LNHDA and CDR2 SQIVND (reference sequence). The CDR3 totals 16 residues. V was clipped by 9 bases and J by 5 bases, with 25 bases between them. The DNA of the CDR3 is TGTGCCAGCAGGTCCCGGGGCAGGGCGGGGTTGTATGGCTACACCTCC. Its translation is CASRSRGRAGLYGYTS.

This clonotype was counted many times. This chain uses TRBV9 with TRBJ1-4; 8 nucleotides line up with TRBD1. This CDR3 is built from 17 residues. The V segment lost 0 bases and the J segment 8 bases; nucleotides outside the gene matches: 12. Germline V gene data show CDR1 as SGDLS and CDR2 as YYNGEE. CDR3 loop: CASSVGLQGATKEKLFF. CDR3 in DNA: TGTGCCAGCAGCGTAGGCCTCCAGGGGGCGACCAAGGAAAAACTGTTTTTT.

This chain links TRBV25-1 with TRBJ1-1; D remains unclear. V was cut by 5 bases and J by 3 bases, with 10 bases left in between. Germline CDR1 reads MGHDK; CDR2 reads SYGVNS. CDR3 size: 13 residues. The CDR3 DNA is TGTGCCAGCAGTATACTGGGCGACACTGAAGCTTTCTTT. Protein: CASSILGDTEAFF. The full variable domain, rest sourced from reference TRBV25-1 and TRBJ1-1, is EADIYQTPRYLVIGTGKKITLECSQTMGHDKMYWYQQDPGMELHLIHYSYGVNSTEKGDLSSESTVSRIRTEHFPLTLESARPSHTSQYLCASSILGDTEAFFGQGTRLTVV.

This clonotype appeared many times. The V gene is TRBV11-2, the J gene TRBJ2-3; D call uncertain. Trimming pared 1 base from V and 5 bases from J, leaving 4 bases between. Per the germline V gene, CDR1 is SGHAT and CDR2 is FQNNGV. The CDR3 runs to 12 residues. CDR3 residues: CASSLVLDTQYF. DNA for the CDR3: TGTGCCAGCAGCTTAGTTCTAGATACGCAGTATTTT.

This clonotype was counted at least ten times. V and J are TRBV12-3 or TRBV12-4 and TRBJ2-2, with TRBD2 identical over 14 bases. V trimming: 4 bases; J trimming: 4 bases; junction bases outside the gene matches: 8. The CDR3 covers 18 residues. CDR3 in amino acids: CASSSRLAGGPTTGELFF. The CDR3 DNA is TGTGCCAGCAGTTCTCGACTAGCGGGAGGGCCGACCACCGGGGAGCTGTTTTTT.

There are a few counts of this clonotype. A clone one base away is much larger, so this may be a read error. The chain combines TRBV20-1 with TRBJ1-5, with TRBD1 identical over 9 bases. The CDR3 contains 15 residues. The V gene's germline CDR1 is DFQATT and CDR2 SNEGSKA (reference sequence). CDR3 in DNA: TGCAGTGCTAGCACAGGGGGCAATAGCACTCAGCCCCAGCATTTT. As protein: CSASTGGNSTQPQHF.

CDR3 DNA sequence: TGTGCCAGCAGTGGGGGACTAGTAGATACGCAGTATTTT. As protein: CASSGGLVDTQYF. V gene TRBV2 combines with J gene TRBJ2-3; 8 bases fit TRBD2. The J segment lost 5 bases and the V segment lost 4 bases, leaving 2 bases of the junction unmatched. The CDR3 runs to 13 residues. The germline gives CDR1 SNHLY, CDR2 FYNNEI.

At least ten counts were recorded for this clonotype. The chain is built from TRBV12-3 or TRBV12-4 and TRBJ1-2; 7 nucleotides align to TRBD1. The J segment lost 6 bases and the V segment lost 4 bases, leaving 5 bases of the junction unmatched. The CDR3 is 13 amino acids. The CDR3 nucleotides are TGTGCCAGCAGTTATAGACAGGGAGATGGCTACACCTTC. It codes for CASSYRQGDGYTF.

This clonotype appeared a single time. This sequence may be a read error, since a much larger clone differs from it by one base. The chain has TRBV6-2 or TRBV6-3 and TRBJ2-1, with 9 nucleotides matching TRBD2. Trimming removed 5 bases from V and 3 bases from J; junction bases left unmatched: 2. The germline V gene encodes CDR1 MNHEY and CDR2 SVGEGT. This CDR3 is 14 amino acids long. CDR3 DNA: TGTGCCAGCAGTACTAGCGGGTACTACAATGAGCAGTTCTTC. This gives the protein CASSTSGYYNEQFF.

This clonotype was observed a few times. The chain recombines TRBV6-2 or TRBV6-3 with TRBJ2-7; 10 bases map to TRBD2. The junction had 16 bases not matched to a gene; V was cut back by 4 bases and J by 4 bases. The V gene's germline CDR1 is MNHEY and CDR2 SVGEGT. The CDR3 is 18 residues long. CDR3 sequence reads: CASSSPPRSGRVPYEQYF. Here the CDR3 DNA reads TGTGCCAGCAGTTCCCCCCCTCGAAGCGGGAGGGTTCCATACGAGCAGTACTTC.

In the case of this clonotype: Being one base from a much bigger clone, this may be a read error. V is TRBV12-5 and J is TRBJ1-2; perhaps TRBD1 as D (6 bases). The CDR3 spans 16 residues. Germline loops: CDR1 LGHNT, CDR2 FRNRAP. V was clipped by 3 bases and J by 8 bases, with 22 bases between them. CDR3 residues: CASGFVLAPGTGGYTF. CDR3 nucleotides: TGTGCTAGTGGTTTCGTACTGGCACCAGGAACAGGGGGCTACACCTTC.

This clonotype was counted between two and nine times. This may stem from a read error, because a much larger clone lies one nucleotide away. The rearrangement joins TRBV5-6 to TRBJ2-7; 7 bases line up with TRBD2. V lost 4 bases, J lost 4 bases, and 8 bases stayed unmatched. The germline CDR1 and CDR2 sequences are SGHDT and YYEEEE. The CDR3 is made up of 14 amino acids. The CDR3 protein is CASSIGTTSYEQYF. CDR3 DNA sequence: TGTGCCAGCAGCATCGGGACTACCTCTTACGAGCAGTACTTC.

This clonotype was counted between two and nine times. The V and J genes are TRBV28 and TRBJ2-2; D possibly corresponds to TRBD1 (6 bases). Germline V gene data show CDR1 as MDHEN and CDR2 as SYDVKM. This CDR3 is built from 15 residues. V dropped 6 bases and J dropped 3 bases, with 14 bases sitting between them. The CDR3: CASSSPRGDTGELFF. CDR3 bases: TGTGCCAGCAGCAGCCCCAGGGGAGACACCGGGGAGCTGTTTTTT.

The DNA for the CDR3 is TGCAGTGCTGCGCCGGGACTAGCGGGAGGGCAGTACTTC. Translated: CSAAPGLAGGQYF. The chain employs TRBV20-1 and TRBJ2-5, with 16 nucleotides matching TRBD2. The J segment lost 11 bases and the V segment lost 5 bases, leaving 5 bases of the junction unmatched. Germline V gene sequence: CDR1 DFQATT, CDR2 SNEGSKA (reference sequence). CDR3 length: 13 amino acids.

Turning to this clonotype: A read error may be the cause here, since a much bigger clone is one base away. The chain combines TRBV18 with TRBJ2-7; D may match TRBD1 or TRBD2 (5 bases each). Trimming took off 0 bases at V and 7 bases at J, with 13 bases between the two ends. This CDR3 region has 14 residues. Germline V gives CDR1 KGHSH, CDR2 LQKENI. CDR3 residues: CASSPPRGVREQYF. DNA for the CDR3: TGTGCCAGCTCACCACCGAGGGGTGTAAGGGAGCAGTACTTC.

The table lists this clonotype with many counts. The V gene is TRBV6-2 or TRBV6-3, the J gene TRBJ1-6, with unresolved D. Germline loops: CDR1 MNHEY, CDR2 SVGEGT. This CDR3 spans 14 amino acids. V was cut by 5 bases and J by 3 bases, with 8 bases left in between. In DNA, the CDR3 is TGTGCCAGCAGTGGAGAAGGCTATAATTCACCCCTCCACTTT. Encoded protein: CASSGEGYNSPLHF.

A word on this clonotype: This sequence may be a read error, since a much larger clone differs from it by one base. V usage is TRBV30 and J usage is TRBJ2-3; D is possibly TRBD1 (6 bases). Germline V gene sequence: CDR1 GTSNPN, CDR2 SVGIG (reference sequence). The V and J ends lost 2 bases and 8 bases respectively, with 17 bases between them. CDR3 size: 14 residues. DNA for the CDR3: TGTGCCTGGAGTCTCCCTAGGGGGTCGGGTACGCAGTATTTT. This translates into CAWSLPRGSGTQYF.

This clonotype showed up just once. The chain carries TRBV6-6 and TRBJ2-5; tentative D call: TRBD2 (7 bases). V was pared by 7 bases and J by 2 bases, with 14 bases between. CDR3 length: 14 residues. Germline V gives CDR1 MNHNY, CDR2 SVGAGI (reference sequence). CDR3 residues: CASTGGGSQETQYF. The CDR3, as DNA: TGTGCCAGCACCGGCGGGGGCTCTCAAGAGACCCAGTACTTC.

Note on this clonotype: Relative to the germline gene, one junction end is altered; a read error may explain this. J is TRBJ2-3 and V is TRBV20-1; TRBD2 aligns across 8 bases. The CDR3 totals 15 residues. CDR1 and CDR2 from the germline V gene are DFQATT and SNEGSKA (reference sequence). The CDR3 protein is CSPSGTSGHTDTQYF. The CDR3 region has the DNA TGCAGTCCTAGTGGTACTAGCGGACACACAGATACGCAGTATTTT.

Concerning this clonotype: A much larger clone is a single base away; this may be a read error. This sequence joins TRBV5-1 and TRBJ1-5; a weak D match, TRBD1 (5 bases). This CDR3 has 14 amino acids. Germline V lookup: CDR1 SGHRS, CDR2 YFSETQ. In nucleotides, the CDR3 is TGCGCCAGCAGCCCGGTGGGGGGAGATCACCCCCAGCATTTT. Protein product: CASSPVGGDHPQHF.

This clonotype was detected only once. A much larger clone sits a single nucleotide away, making a read error possible. This chain joins TRBV6-1 and TRBJ2-2; either TRBD1 or TRBD2 may supply D (5 bases each). CDR1 MNHNS and CDR2 SASEGT come from the germline V gene. Deletions cut 5 bases from V and 6 bases from J, with 16 bases between. The CDR3 has 15 residues. The CDR3 spells CASSLGTLGAGELFF. The CDR3 nucleotides read TGTGCCAGCAGTCTAGGGACCTTAGGAGCCGGGGAGCTGTTTTTT.

This clonotype was detected only a few times. This may be a read error, as it is one base from a much larger clone. The chain has TRBV14 and TRBJ2-5; the D is unclear. The CDR3 totals 14 residues. Looked up from germline, CDR1 is SGHDN and CDR2 is FVKESK. Deletions cut 4 bases from V and 2 bases from J, with 11 bases between. CDR3 residues: CASSPLCGQETQYF. Here the CDR3 DNA reads TGTGCCAGCAGCCCCCTCTGTGGTCAAGAGACCCAGTACTTC.

V usage is TRBV6-6 and J usage is TRBJ1-2; D is unclear. Germline V CDR1 and CDR2: MNHNY, SVGAGI (reference sequence). V was cut by 6 bases and J by 6 bases, with 5 bases left in between. This CDR3 is 10 amino acids long. DNA of the CDR3: TGTGCCAGCAGGCGGGATGGCTACACCTTC. It yields the protein CASRRDGYTF.